A single TCR beta chain is shown here with its context. It lacks a known antigen. No much larger clonotype is one base removed from it; base qualities were not supplied. This sample is part of a study of identifying expanded T cells in peripheral blood (dated by TCRdb to 2018 to 2020). Regarding the study in general: Separate aliquots of the same genomic DNA pool were sequenced to produce technical replicates, and four replicates were compared in pairs. Findings and caveats that apply to the study as a whole: Across all healthy donors, variance in clone template counts between approximately two-week samples was found to increase significantly with total template count. Across all healthy-donor time intervals, the beta-binomial model significantly cut both the number of clones called differentially abundant and the false-positive rate. The authors expected that over much longer intervals, such as months to years, biological variance in healthy repertoires might increase even further. Between technical replicates the binomial model flagged about 1.2 differentially abundant clones, whereas over around 2 weeks the binomial model flagged about 16.4 and over approximately 4 weeks roughly 20.

During the collection period, no infections or other immune events were recorded for the healthy donors. Blood repertoires from healthy donors were used as a training cohort for calibrating time-dependent variance in a beta-binomial model of differential abundance of T-cell clones. The training cohort comprised roughly ten healthy donors, 3 female and 7 male. On average the donors were around 41 years old, and their ages spanned roughly 29 to 70 years. Whole blood from each healthy donor was obtained from a commercial supplier and was collected at three time points two to three weeks apart. For immunosequencing, genomic DNA was extracted from whole blood that had not been sorted. The trim is 4 bases for V and 10 bases for J, with a gap of 11 bases between the germline ends. Based on the germline V gene, the CDR1 and CDR2 sequences are SGHTA and FQGTGA. From its cysteine to its phenylalanine, the CDR3 spans 12 amino acids. The kept DNA is CDR3 alone, 36 bases in frame from the first base.

TCRbeta CDR3 regions were profiled by bias-controlled multiplex PCR amplification of genomic DNA with the immunoSEQ Assay. The original methods were these. To quantify the absolute abundance of each unique TCRbeta CDR3 region, the sequences were collapsed and filtered. Differential abundance was assessed using a binomial (Fisher-equivalent) model and a beta-binomial model in which time-dependent variance fitted from healthy donors was added. Clones with fewer than 5 combined templates were removed, and a clone was called differentially abundant if the clone's Benjamini-Hochberg FDR was below 0.01. The form v = (b*log(k)+a)^2 was used to model beta-binomial variance as a function of total template count across the two samples. In its TCRdb copy, this immuneACCESS table keeps in-frame sequences only and misses some clones. Where compared with another copy, unresolved V genes explain less than half of these, and the others have no known cause. That table supplies the V and J calls and clone size; D and trimming were determined from the DNA. A total of over 90,000 clones appear in this sample, roughly 86% of them only once. The ten largest account for around 5.9% of the sample.

The chain is encoded by TRBV7-3 joined to TRBJ2-1; a tentative D call is TRBD2 (6 bases match). This receptor was obtained from a person between 18 and 75 years old in good health. Sequencing was performed on blood. The DNA sequence follows: TGTGCCAGCAGCTCCGGACGGGGGGAGCAGTTCTTC. This yields the protein CASSSGRGEQFF.